The 20 T cell receptor beta chains below were found in one sample sequenced in a study of blood T cell repertoires in COVID-19. Only in-frame clones appear in the TCRdb table, and some are missing; sequencing was by immunoSEQ multiplex PCR. Of under 300,000 clones listed, approximately 80% are singletons. Sequenced input: peripheral blood. Source of these receptors: a woman between 35 and 50 years old with active or convalescent COVID-19.

This rearrangement joins TRBV5-4 to TRBJ1-6, with D maybe TRBD1 (5 bases). Germline V gives CDR1 SGHNT, CDR2 YYREEE (reference sequence). Trimming pared 0 bases from V and 4 bases from J, leaving 8 bases between. This CDR3 region has 15 residues. This chain's CDR3 is CASSLGQGYNSPLHF. CDR3 nucleotide sequence: TGTGCCAGCAGCTTGGGGCAGGGTTATAATTCACCCCTCCACTTT.

The gene calls are TRBV28 and TRBJ1-2, with D unresolved. From germline, CDR1 is MDHEN and CDR2 SYDVKM. The length of the CDR3 is 15 residues. V dropped 6 bases and J dropped 0 bases, with 14 bases sitting between them. This CDR3 is CASSPGHTSNYGYTF. The CDR3 DNA sequence: TGTGCCAGCAGCCCAGGCCACACCTCTAACTATGGCTACACCTTC.

The chain combines TRBV11-3 with TRBJ1-1; maybe TRBD1 (5 bases). Trimming cost V 4 bases and J 4 bases, with 16 bases left between them. From germline, CDR1 is SGHNT and CDR2 YENEEA. The CDR3 has 15 residues. CDR3 region: CASSSSRAQGTEAFF. The CDR3 bases are TGTGCCAGCAGCTCTTCTAGGGCGCAGGGCACTGAAGCTTTCTTT.

V gene TRBV7-8 combines with J gene TRBJ1-5; 7 nucleotides match TRBD1. The CDR3 spans 15 residues. Trimming cost V 5 bases and J 4 bases; bases outside gene matches: 8. The germline gives CDR1 SGHVS, CDR2 FQNEAQ. The CDR3 DNA sequence: TGTGCCAGCAGCACAAGGGACAGCCTGAATCAGCCCCAGCATTTT. It specifies CASSTRDSLNQPQHF.

This chain uses TRBV28 with TRBJ1-4, with a weak D call TRBD1 (6 bases). V was trimmed by 6 bases and J by 5 bases, leaving 19 bases between them. Germline CDR1 MDHEN, CDR2 SYDVKM. This CDR3 contains 16 residues. This CDR3 reads CASRYPGQPRNEKLFF. The CDR3 region has the DNA TGTGCCAGCAGGTACCCCGGACAGCCAAGAAATGAAAAACTGTTTTTT.

The rearrangement joins TRBV5-4 to TRBJ2-5; possibly TRBD1 for D (6 bases). The CDR3 is 13 residues long. V was shortened by 4 bases and J by 4 bases, with 11 bases between the two germline ends. Germline CDR1 and CDR2: SGHNT and YYREEE (reference sequence). CDR3 sequence: CASSRDIGETQYF. The CDR3 DNA is TGTGCCAGCAGCCGGGACATCGGAGAGACCCAGTACTTC. Full variable domain (remainder filled in from reference TRBV5-4 and TRBJ2-5): ETGVTQSPTHLIKTRGQQVTLRCSSQSGHNTVSWYQQALGQGPQFIFQYYREEENGRGNFPPRFSGLQFPNYSSELNVNALELDDSALYLCASSRDIGETQYFGPGTRLLVL.

This clone was counted a single time. The gene calls are TRBV5-1 and TRBJ2-5, with D possibly being TRBD1 (7 bases). Germline V lookup: CDR1 SGHRS, CDR2 YFSETQ. The V and J ends lost 0 bases and 2 bases respectively, with 11 bases between them. CDR3 length: 15 residues. The CDR3 region is CASSLGQGGQETQYF. The CDR3 DNA follows: TGCGCCAGCAGCTTGGGACAGGGAGGACAAGAGACCCAGTACTTC.

This sequence joins TRBV15 and TRBJ1-1, with D possibly TRBD1 on 6 matching bases. With 5 bases removed from V and 5 bases from J, the gap between germline ends came to 18 bases. Germline V gives CDR1 LNHNV, CDR2 YYDKDF (reference sequence). This CDR3 has 15 amino acids. CDR3 residues: CATSHPGAGNTEAFF. CDR3 bases: TGTGCCACCAGCCATCCAGGGGCAGGGAATACTGAAGCTTTCTTT. Looking up the rest from reference TRBV15 and TRBJ1-1 gives the full variable domain: DAMVIQNPRYQVTQFGKPVTLSCSQTLNHNVMYWYQQKSSQAPKLLFHYYDKDFNNEADTPDNFQSRRPNTSFCFLDIRSPGLGDTAMYLCATSHPGAGNTEAFFGQGTRLTVV.

The J gene is TRBJ2-1, the V gene TRBV7-6; 8 nucleotides line up with TRBD2. The trim removed 3 bases at V and 6 bases at J, leaving 1 base unmatched. The germline V gene encodes CDR1 SGHVS and CDR2 FNYEAQ. This CDR3 comprises 13 residues. CDR3 in DNA: TGTGCCAGCAGCTTCGGGGGGGGCAATGAGCAGTTCTTC. Protein: CASSFGGGNEQFF.

Only a few counts were recorded for this clone. The chain carries TRBV4-1 and TRBJ1-3, with no clear D. V shed 1 base and J shed 0 bases, with 10 bases lying between them. Germline CDR1 and CDR2: MGHRA and YSYEKL. This CDR3 is 16 amino acids long. The CDR3 nucleotides read TGCGCCAGCAGCCAAGTTGGCGGCGTCTCTGGAAACACCATATATTTT. Translated: CASSQVGGVSGNTIYF.

The sample holds one count of this clone. This chain uses TRBV19 with TRBJ2-2; maybe TRBD1 (6 bases). The V gene's germline CDR1 is LNHDA and CDR2 SQIVND (reference sequence). This CDR3 spans 15 amino acids. V was cut by 0 bases and J by 5 bases, with 10 bases left in between. CDR3 sequence: CASSIEGGSTGELFF. Here the CDR3 DNA reads TGTGCCAGTAGTATAGAAGGGGGTAGTACCGGGGAGCTGTTTTTT.

This rearrangement joins TRBV15 to TRBJ2-7; D may be TRBD1 (6 bases). V was pared by 6 bases and J by 7 bases, with 28 bases between. This CDR3 contains 17 residues. Germline V gene lookup returns CDR1 LNHNV and CDR2 YYDKDF (reference sequence). The CDR3 DNA reads as TGTGCCACCAGTCTATTTTTTGGACAGCCACCGGTCGGGGAGCAGTACGTC. Translated: CATSLFFGQPPVGEQYV.

This chain connects TRBV28 to TRBJ1-2; 7 bases line up with TRBD1. CDR1 is MDHEN, CDR2 SYDVKM, per germline. This CDR3 contains 13 residues. The V segment lost 1 base and the J segment 4 bases; nucleotides outside the gene matches: 0. CDR3: CASSLYRGYGYTF. The DNA of the CDR3 is TGTGCCAGCAGTTTATACAGGGGCTATGGCTACACCTTC.

The genes are TRBV2 and TRBJ1-5; a possible D gene is TRBD1 (5 bases). The ends were cut back, 7 bases at V and 2 bases at J, with 9 bases in the middle. This CDR3 contains 13 residues. From germline, CDR1 is SNHLY and CDR2 FYNNEI. CDR3 region: CASIGRGNQPQHF. CDR3 sequence (DNA): TGTGCCAGCATAGGCAGGGGCAATCAGCCCCAGCATTTT.

The gene calls are TRBV28 and TRBJ1-2; 7 nucleotides match TRBD1. This CDR3 has 12 amino acids. CDR1 and CDR2 from the germline V gene are MDHEN and SYDVKM. V dropped 4 bases and J dropped 4; count of bases not matched to a gene: 0. CDR3 in DNA: TGTGCCAGCAGTTCAGGGGGCTATGGCTACACCTTC. It specifies CASSSGGYGYTF.

This chain uses TRBV7-9 with TRBJ1-2, with a possible D match to TRBD1 (5 bases). This CDR3 contains 15 residues. V was shortened by 1 base and J by 1 base, with 10 bases between the two germline ends. Germline values: CDR1 SEHNR, CDR2 FQNEAQ (reference sequence). CDR3 sequence reads: CASSLVQGRNYGYTF. In DNA form, the CDR3 reads TGTGCCAGCAGCTTAGTTCAGGGCCGTAACTATGGCTACACCTTC.

The genes are TRBV27 and TRBJ1-4, with D maybe TRBD1 (5 bases). Germline CDR1 and CDR2: MNHEY and SMNVEV (reference sequence). The CDR3 consists of 15 residues. V was trimmed by 5 bases and J by 0 bases, leaving 10 bases between them. This chain's CDR3 is CASSRDSPTNEKLFF. The CDR3 DNA is TGTGCCAGCAGTAGAGACAGTCCAACTAATGAAAAACTGTTTTTT.

This chain uses TRBV3-1 (or the pseudogene TRBV3-2) with TRBJ1-3; tentative D call: TRBD1 (5 bases). The CDR3 extends over 13 amino acids. Per germline, CDR1 LGHDT and CDR2 YNNKEL (reference sequence). V lost 3 bases and J lost 5, with 8 bases in between. The CDR3 nucleotides read TGTGCCAGCAGCCAGACAGACCGAAACACCATATATTTT. As protein: CASSQTDRNTIYF.

The chain employs TRBV6-1 and TRBJ1-5; no clear D gene. Germline lookup yields CDR1 MNHNS and CDR2 SASEGT. Trimming pared 3 bases from V and 2 bases from J, leaving 5 bases between. The CDR3 is made up of 13 amino acids. As DNA, the CDR3 is TGTGCCAGCAGTGAGTTAGGCAATCAGCCCCAGCATTTT. Protein product: CASSELGNQPQHF.

In its sample, this clone was seen once. V gene TRBV5-1 combines with J gene TRBJ2-2, with 14 bases aligning to TRBD2. Losses at the gene ends were 1 base for V and 5 bases for J; bases not matched to a gene: 13. Germline V gene data show CDR1 as SGHRS and CDR2 as YFSETQ. The length of the CDR3 is 20 residues. The CDR3 DNA sequence: TGCGCCAGCAGCTTGAAGGGCCAAGGACTAGCGGGGGGTTTGACCGGGGAGCTGTTTTTT. Translation gives CASSLKGQGLAGGLTGELFF.